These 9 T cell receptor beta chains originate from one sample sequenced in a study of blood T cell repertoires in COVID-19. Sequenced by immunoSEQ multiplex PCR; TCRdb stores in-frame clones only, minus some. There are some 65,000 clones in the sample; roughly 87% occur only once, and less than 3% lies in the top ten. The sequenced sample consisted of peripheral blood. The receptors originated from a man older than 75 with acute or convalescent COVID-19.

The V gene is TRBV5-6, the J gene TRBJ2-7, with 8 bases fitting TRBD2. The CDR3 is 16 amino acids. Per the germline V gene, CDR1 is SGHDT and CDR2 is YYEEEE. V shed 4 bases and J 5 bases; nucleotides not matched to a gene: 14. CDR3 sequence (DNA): TGTGCCAGCAGCCCTGGCGGCGGGAGGTTAGCCCACGAGCAGTACTTC. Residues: CASSPGGGRLAHEQYF.

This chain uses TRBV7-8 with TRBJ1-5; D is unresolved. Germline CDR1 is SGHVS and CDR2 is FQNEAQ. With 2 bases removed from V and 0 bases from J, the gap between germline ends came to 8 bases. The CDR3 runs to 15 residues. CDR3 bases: TGTGCCAGCAGCTTACTTCGGGATAGCAATCAGCCCCAGCATTTT. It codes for CASSLLRDSNQPQHF.

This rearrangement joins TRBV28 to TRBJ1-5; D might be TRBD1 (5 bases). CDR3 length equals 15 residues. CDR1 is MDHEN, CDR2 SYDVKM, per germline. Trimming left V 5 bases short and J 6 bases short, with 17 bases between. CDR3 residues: CASSRALGGAQPQHF. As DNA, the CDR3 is TGTGCCAGCAGTAGAGCCTTGGGGGGAGCTCAGCCCCAGCATTTT.

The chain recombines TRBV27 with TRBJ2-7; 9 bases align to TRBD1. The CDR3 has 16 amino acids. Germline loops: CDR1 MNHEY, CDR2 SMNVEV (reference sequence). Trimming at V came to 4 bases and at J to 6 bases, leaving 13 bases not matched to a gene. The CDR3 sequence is CASSSWGGGQGGEQYF. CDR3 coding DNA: TGTGCCAGCAGTTCATGGGGAGGGGGACAGGGAGGCGAGCAGTACTTC.

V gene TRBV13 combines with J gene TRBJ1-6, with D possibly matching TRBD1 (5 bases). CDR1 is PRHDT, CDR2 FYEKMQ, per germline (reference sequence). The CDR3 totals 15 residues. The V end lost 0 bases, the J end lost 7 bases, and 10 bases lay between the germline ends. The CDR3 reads CASSLGRGGNSPLHF. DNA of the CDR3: TGTGCCAGCAGCTTAGGTCGGGGGGGAAATTCACCCCTCCACTTT.

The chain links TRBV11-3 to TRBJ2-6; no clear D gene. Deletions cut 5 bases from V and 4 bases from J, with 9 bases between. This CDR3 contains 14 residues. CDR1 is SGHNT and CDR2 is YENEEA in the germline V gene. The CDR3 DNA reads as TGTGCCAGCAGCCCTTCCCCCGGGGCCAACGTCCTGACTTTC. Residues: CASSPSPGANVLTF.

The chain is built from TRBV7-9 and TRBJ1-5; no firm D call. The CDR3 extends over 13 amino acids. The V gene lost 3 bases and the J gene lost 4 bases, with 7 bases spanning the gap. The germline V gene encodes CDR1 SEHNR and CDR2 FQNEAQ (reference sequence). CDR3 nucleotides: TGTGCCAGCAGCTTCGGGTCGAATCAGCCCCAGCATTTT. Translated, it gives CASSFGSNQPQHF.

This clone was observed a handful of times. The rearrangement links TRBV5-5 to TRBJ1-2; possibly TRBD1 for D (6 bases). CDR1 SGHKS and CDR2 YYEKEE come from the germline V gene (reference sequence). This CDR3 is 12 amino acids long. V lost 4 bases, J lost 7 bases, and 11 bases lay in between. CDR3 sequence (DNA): TGTGCCAGCAGCCCTTCAGGGGTTGGCTACACCTTC. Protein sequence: CASSPSGVGYTF.

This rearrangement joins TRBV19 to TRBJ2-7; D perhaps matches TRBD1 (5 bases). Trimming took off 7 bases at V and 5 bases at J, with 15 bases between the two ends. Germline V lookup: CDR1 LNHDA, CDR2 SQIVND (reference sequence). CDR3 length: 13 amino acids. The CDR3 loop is CASIRPPGNEQYF. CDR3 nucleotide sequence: TGTGCCAGTATCCGGCCCCCAGGGAACGAGCAGTACTTC.